The 32 T cell receptor beta chains listed next were all sequenced from one sample in a study of cytomegalovirus exposure and HLA in healthy donors. A multiplex PCR was run with 60 Vbeta primers and 13 Jbeta primers. Here immunoSEQ multiplex PCR was the method, and the copy in TCRdb shows in-frame clones only, minus some. The sample comprises some 150,000 clones, about 72% of which are singletons, and about 2.5% rests with the top ten. Specimen: PBMCs. These receptors all stem from a human donor in good health.

The rearrangement links TRBV6-6 to TRBJ1-5, with D possibly TRBD1 on 5 matching bases. Germline CDR1 MNHNY, CDR2 SVGAGI (reference sequence). The CDR3 runs to 15 residues. Trimming pared 2 bases from V and 4 bases from J, leaving 12 bases between. The CDR3 DNA follows: TGTGCCAGCAGTTACGGCCGGACAACTAATCAGCCCCAGCATTTT. Residues: CASSYGRTTNQPQHF.

This clone was observed a handful of times. V gene TRBV5-1 combines with J gene TRBJ2-1, with TRBD2 matching 9 bases. The germline CDR1 and CDR2 sequences are SGHRS and YFSETQ. V gave up 4 bases and J gave up 12 bases; unmatched junction bases: 2. CDR3 length: 11 residues. The CDR3, as DNA: TGCGCCAGCAGCCTTAGCGGGGGGCAGTTCTTC. Translating it yields CASSLSGGQFF.

The V gene is TRBV4-1, the J gene TRBJ2-3; D uncertain. The CDR3 has 16 residues. In germline, CDR1 is MGHRA, CDR2 YSYEKL. The ends were cut back, 0 bases at V and 3 bases at J, with 13 bases in the middle. DNA of the CDR3: TGCGCCAGCAGCCAAGAAGGTATAACGGGTACAGATACGCAGTATTTT. Its protein is CASSQEGITGTDTQYF.

CDR3 nucleotides: TGTGCCAGCAGTGAAGTAGCTAACTATGGCTACACCTTC. Translated, it gives CASSEVANYGYTF. This rearrangement joins TRBV25-1 to TRBJ1-2; D not certain. The CDR3 totals 13 residues. The germline V gene encodes CDR1 MGHDK and CDR2 SYGVNS. V lost 2 bases to trimming and J lost 0 bases, with 4 bases between them.

The rearrangement joins TRBV11-2 to TRBJ1-2, with D uncertain. This CDR3 contains 11 residues. The V gene's germline CDR1 is SGHAT and CDR2 FQNNGV. Trimming cost V 5 bases and J 8 bases, with 9 bases left between them. CDR3 DNA: TGTGCCAGCAGCATCCCGGGGGGCTACACCTTC. Amino acids: CASSIPGGYTF. The complete variable domain, with remaining parts taken from reference TRBV11-2 and TRBJ1-2, reads EAGVAQSPRYKIIEKRQSVAFWCNPISGHATLYWYQQILGQGPKLLIQFQNNGVVDDSQLPKDRFSAERLKGVDSTLKIQPAKLEDSAVYLCASSIPGGYTFGSGTRLTVV.

V usage is TRBV27 and J usage is TRBJ2-7; maybe TRBD2 (6 bases). This CDR3 is 15 amino acids long. CDR1 and CDR2 from the germline V gene are MNHEY and SMNVEV (reference sequence). Deletions cut 7 bases from V and 0 bases from J, with 16 bases between. DNA for the CDR3: TGTGCCAGCACCTCCCATGGGGGGACCTCCTACGAGCAGTACTTC. Residues: CASTSHGGTSYEQYF.

The chain employs TRBV7-9 and TRBJ2-3; TRBD1 is a possible D gene (7 bases). CDR1 SEHNR and CDR2 FQNEAQ come from the germline V gene (reference sequence). The CDR3 extends over 16 amino acids. V lost 5 bases to trimming and J lost 6 bases, with 21 bases between them. CDR3 DNA: TGTGCCAGCAGCGCTGGGGTAGAGGGGGCGGGGGATACGCAGTATTTT. Translation: CASSAGVEGAGDTQYF.

This clone was seen more than once but under ten times. This rearrangement joins TRBV2 to TRBJ2-7; D possibly corresponds to TRBD2 (6 bases). Trimming took 2 bases from V and 7 from J, leaving 15 bases between them. CDR3 size: 14 residues. Germline V gene data show CDR1 as SNHLY and CDR2 as FYNNEI. CDR3 in amino acids: CASSELEHGGEQYF. The CDR3 nucleotides are TGTGCCAGCAGTGAACTCGAACACGGGGGAGAGCAGTACTTC.

In this sample, this clone turned up once. The V gene is TRBV19, the J gene TRBJ1-1; possible D gene TRBD1, 6 bases. Per the germline V gene, CDR1 is LNHDA and CDR2 is SQIVND (reference sequence). The CDR3 runs to 13 residues. V shed 7 bases and J shed 1 base, with 10 bases lying between them. Here the CDR3 reads CASTPTGNTEAFF. Here the CDR3 DNA reads TGTGCCAGTACCCCGACAGGGAACACTGAAGCTTTCTTT.

The CDR3 loop reads CATSRTSGGSIDTQYF. The CDR3 DNA follows: TGTGCCACCAGCAGAACTAGCGGGGGTTCTATTGATACGCAGTATTTT. This chain connects TRBV15 to TRBJ2-3, with 11 bases matching TRBD2. Germline-derived CDR1 and CDR2 are LNHNV and YYDKDF (reference sequence). This CDR3 comprises 16 residues. The ends lost 2 bases at V and 6 bases at J; junction bases unmatched: 7.

This clone appeared a few times. The genes are TRBV19 and TRBJ2-5, with D perhaps TRBD2 (6 bases). CDR1 is LNHDA, CDR2 SQIVND, per germline (reference sequence). The germline V and J ends were trimmed by 3 bases and 2 bases, with 7 bases remaining between them. The CDR3 length is 13 residues. The CDR3 is CASSMRGQETQYF. In nucleotides, the CDR3 is TGTGCCAGTAGTATGCGGGGTCAAGAGACCCAGTACTTC.

This chain connects TRBV5-1 to TRBJ2-1, with 11 bases identical to TRBD2. V shed 0 bases and J 7 bases; nucleotides not matched to a gene: 12. Germline-derived CDR1 and CDR2 are SGHRS and YFSETQ. The CDR3 has 18 residues. The CDR3: CASSLAPSGGTESNEQFF. The CDR3 region has the DNA TGCGCCAGCAGCTTGGCACCTAGCGGGGGGACAGAGTCGAATGAGCAGTTCTTC.

The chain combines TRBV5-1 with TRBJ1-2; no reliable D call. Trimming pared 0 bases from V and 6 bases from J, leaving 12 bases between. Germline V gives CDR1 SGHRS, CDR2 YFSETQ. This CDR3 is built from 14 residues. CDR3 DNA: TGCGCCAGCAGCTTGGTTGGAGGGTCTGATGGCTACACCTTC. Translation gives CASSLVGGSDGYTF.

The table lists this clone with a few counts. The rearrangement uses TRBV18 and TRBJ1-5; 9 nucleotides line up with TRBD1. CDR1 and CDR2 (germline): KGHSH, LQKENI. The CDR3 is made up of 14 amino acids. Trimming removed 2 bases from V and 7 bases from J; junction bases left unmatched: 3. CDR3 DNA: TGTGCCAGCTCACCAGGACAGGGGAGACAGCCCCAGCATTTT. This sequence encodes CASSPGQGRQPQHF. Full variable domain (missing parts from reference TRBV18 and TRBJ1-5): NAGVMQNPRHLVRRRGQEARLRCSPMKGHSHVYWYRQLPEEGLKFMVYLQKENIIDESGMPKERFSAEFPKEGPSILRIQQVVRGDSAAYFCASSPGQGRQPQHFGDGTRLSIL.

This chain links TRBV9 with TRBJ2-3; D is undetermined. The V end lost 3 bases, the J end lost 7 bases, and 15 bases lay between the germline ends. Germline V gives CDR1 SGDLS, CDR2 YYNGEE. This CDR3 region has 14 residues. CDR3 protein: CASSDPRWSHTQYF. CDR3 sequence (DNA): TGTGCCAGCAGCGATCCTAGGTGGTCCCATACGCAGTATTTT.

The table lists this clone with a count of one. This chain connects TRBV6-5 to TRBJ2-7; weak D call: TRBD1 (6 bases). The CDR3 loop spans 14 amino acids. V was clipped by 5 bases and J by 1 base, with 12 bases between them. Germline V gene lookup returns CDR1 MNHEY and CDR2 SVGAGI. As DNA, the CDR3 is TGTGCCAGCAGTGGAACGACAGGATCCTACGAGCAGTACTTC. Encoded protein: CASSGTTGSYEQYF.

This clone was counted a few times. The rearrangement links TRBV6-6 to TRBJ1-1, with D perhaps matching TRBD1 (6 bases). The length of the CDR3 is 14 residues. Per germline, CDR1 MNHNY and CDR2 SVGAGI (reference sequence). Trimming took off 4 bases at V and 6 bases at J, with 15 bases between the two ends. The CDR3 loop reads CASSFDRSFAEAFF. The CDR3 DNA reads TGTGCCAGCAGTTTCGACAGGTCGTTCGCTGAAGCTTTCTTT.

The rearrangement joins TRBV5-6 to TRBJ2-7, with D tentatively TRBD2 (5 bases). Trimming took off 2 bases at V and 2 bases at J, with 8 bases between the two ends. The CDR3 is made up of 13 amino acids. Germline-derived CDR1 and CDR2 are SGHDT and YYEEEE. The CDR3 DNA is TGTGCCAGCAGCTTTGGAGGAACCTACGAGCAGTACTTC. Protein product: CASSFGGTYEQYF.

Written as DNA, the CDR3 is TGTGCCACCAGCAGAGATGGACTGTCCCGCACAGATACGCAGTATTTT. It translates to CATSRDGLSRTDTQYF. This chain links TRBV15 with TRBJ2-3, with D perhaps matching TRBD2 (5 bases). CDR3 size: 16 residues. The V and J ends lost 0 bases and 1 base respectively, with 11 bases between them. The germline V gene encodes CDR1 LNHNV and CDR2 YYDKDF (reference sequence).

The chain combines TRBV15 with TRBJ2-3, with 10 bases aligning to TRBD1. Germline CDR1 reads LNHNV; CDR2 reads YYDKDF (reference sequence). V shed 1 base and J 4 bases; nucleotides not matched to a gene: 2. There are 15 residues in the CDR3. The CDR3, as DNA: TGTGCCACCAGCAGAGGGGACAGGGGCCCAGATACGCAGTATTTT. Translated: CATSRGDRGPDTQYF.

CDR3 coding DNA: TGTGCCAGCTCACCAACAAGGACAGGGGGGAGTGAAAAACTGTTTTTT. Translation gives CASSPTRTGGSEKLFF. V and J are TRBV18 and TRBJ1-4; 10 bases line up with TRBD1. V lost 2 bases, J lost 7 bases, and 7 bases stayed unmatched. Germline CDR1 reads KGHSH; CDR2 reads LQKENI. This CDR3 has 16 amino acids. The complete variable domain, with remaining parts taken from reference TRBV18 and TRBJ1-4, reads NAGVMQNPRHLVRRRGQEARLRCSPMKGHSHVYWYRQLPEEGLKFMVYLQKENIIDESGMPKERFSAEFPKEGPSILRIQQVVRGDSAAYFCASSPTRTGGSEKLFFGSGTQLSVL.

This chain uses TRBV7-3 with TRBJ1-5; 11 positions agree with TRBD1. With 6 bases clipped from V and 4 bases from J, the junction kept 5 bases outside the gene matches. This CDR3 has 15 residues. CDR1 is SGHTA, CDR2 FQGTGA, per germline. The CDR3 nucleotides read TGTGCCAGCAGACCCGGGACAGGGGGGAATCAGCCCCAGCATTTT. Amino acid sequence: CASRPGTGGNQPQHF.

The chain employs TRBV7-9 and TRBJ2-1, with 7 positions matching TRBD1. J was trimmed by 6 bases and V by 5 bases; bases with no gene match: 10. The CDR3 runs 15 residues. In germline, CDR1 is SEHNR, CDR2 FQNEAQ (reference sequence). The CDR3 region is CASSRQGRWVNEQFF. For the CDR3, the DNA is TGTGCCAGCAGCAGACAGGGCCGGTGGGTCAATGAGCAGTTCTTC.

The chain couples TRBV7-2 to TRBJ2-1; TRBD2 agrees at 11 bases. J gave up 14 bases and V 9 bases, and 21 bases lay outside the gene matches. This CDR3 has 16 residues. Germline CDR1 reads SGHTA; CDR2 reads FQGNSA. The CDR3 spells CASLAGGHPQAVYEFF. The CDR3, as DNA: TGTGCCAGTCTAGCGGGGGGCCACCCCCAGGCAGTTTATGAGTTCTTC.

The V call is TRBV19, the J call TRBJ2-2, with a possible D match to TRBD1 (6 bases). Between the trimmed V and J ends, which lost 11 bases and 4 bases, there was a span of 11 bases. The germline CDR1 and CDR2 sequences are LNHDA and SQIVND (reference sequence). The CDR3 consists of 12 residues. The CDR3 loop is CAGTGRTGELFF. The CDR3 bases are TGTGCCGGAACAGGGCGCACCGGGGAGCTGTTTTTT.

The chain couples TRBV2 to TRBJ2-1; no reliable D call. Trimming pared 4 bases from V and 5 bases from J, leaving 15 bases between. Germline-derived CDR1 and CDR2 are SNHLY and FYNNEI. This CDR3 has 15 amino acids. In DNA form, the CDR3 reads TGTGCCAGCAGTGCCGAGATCGCGGCGAACAATGAGCAGTTCTTC. Its translation: CASSAEIAANNEQFF. The full variable domain, its missing parts supplied by reference TRBV2 and TRBJ2-1, is EPEVTQTPSHQVTQMGQEVILRCVPISNHLYFYWYRQILGQKVEFLVSFYNNEISEKSEIFDDQFSVERPDGSNFTLKIRSTKLEDSAMYFCASSAEIAANNEQFFGPGTRLTVL.

This chain uses TRBV5-6 with TRBJ2-3; 9 positions match TRBD2. Unmatched junction bases numbered 5, after V lost 4 bases and J lost 2 bases. Looked up from germline, CDR1 is SGHDT and CDR2 is YYEEEE. This CDR3 is 15 amino acids long. The CDR3 loop is CASSEGGGDTDTQYF. CDR3 DNA sequence: TGTGCCAGCAGCGAAGGCGGGGGGGACACAGATACGCAGTATTTT.

The V and J genes are TRBV2 and TRBJ1-3; 10 bases map to TRBD1. This CDR3 spans 17 amino acids. The germline gives CDR1 SNHLY, CDR2 FYNNEI. V was clipped by 2 bases and J by 4 bases; unmatched bases: 8. CDR3 residues: CASSEQTGTGDGNTIYF. The CDR3 nucleotides are TGTGCCAGCAGTGAACAAACCGGGACAGGGGACGGAAACACCATATATTTT.

The chain combines TRBV18 with TRBJ2-1; the match to TRBD2 covers 12 bases. Germline V gene lookup returns CDR1 KGHSH and CDR2 LQKENI. J gave up 6 bases and V 3 bases, and 3 bases lay outside the gene matches. The CDR3 loop spans 15 amino acids. CDR3 in amino acids: CASSPLAGGTNEQFF. CDR3 DNA: TGTGCCAGCTCACCGCTAGCGGGGGGGACCAATGAGCAGTTCTTC.

The chain recombines TRBV13 with TRBJ2-1; TRBD1 matches 7 bases. V lost 3 bases to trimming and J lost 5 bases; unmatched junction nucleotides: 19. The CDR3 sequence is 19 residues long. The V gene's germline CDR1 is PRHDT and CDR2 FYEKMQ (reference sequence). CDR3 nucleotides: TGTGCCAGCAGCTTCCCCTACCCGAGACAGGGAAGAGTCGACAATGAGCAGTTCTTC. Translation: CASSFPYPRQGRVDNEQFF.

This chain joins TRBV7-2 and TRBJ2-5; weak D call: TRBD1 (5 bases). The ends were cut back, 5 bases at V and 2 bases at J, with 9 bases in the middle. CDR1 SGHTA and CDR2 FQGNSA come from the germline V gene. The length of the CDR3 is 13 residues. CDR3 in DNA: TGTGCCAGCAGCAGGACAAGACAAGAGACCCAGTACTTC. Its translation: CASSRTRQETQYF.

V and J are TRBV7-3 and TRBJ1-1, with D possibly being TRBD1 (5 bases). This CDR3 has 15 residues. Germline V gene sequence: CDR1 SGHTA, CDR2 FQGTGA. V was trimmed by 4 bases and J by 1 base, leaving 13 bases between them. Here the CDR3 reads CASSSLGAPNTEAFF. DNA of the CDR3: TGTGCCAGCAGCTCGTTAGGGGCGCCGAACACTGAAGCTTTCTTT.